The 28 T cell receptor beta chains presented below share a single source sample, sequenced in a study of blood T cell repertoires in COVID-19 (TCRdb year 2020). Receptors were amplified or captured by the immunoSEQ multiplex PCR assay. TCRdb limited this immuneACCESS table to in-frame rearrangements with V and J called. A share of clones is missing; checked studies link under half to unresolved V genes, and the rest is unexplained. Across this sample there are 200,000 to 300,000 clones, with about four fifths seen only once. The top ten clones comprise 6% to 8% of the sample. The sequenced material came from peripheral blood. These receptors were taken from a woman aged 80 or older with COVID-19, enrolled during active disease.

V usage is TRBV11-2 and J usage is TRBJ1-2; D not certain. The CDR3 sequence is 15 residues long. The germline V gene encodes CDR1 SGHAT and CDR2 FQNNGV. V lost 2 bases and J lost 8, with 18 bases in between. CDR3 sequence reads: CASSLIAVSGRGYTF. CDR3 nucleotide sequence: TGTGCCAGCAGCTTAATCGCCGTCTCAGGAAGGGGCTACACCTTC.

This chain joins TRBV28 and TRBJ1-5; D remains unclear. CDR1 MDHEN and CDR2 SYDVKM come from the germline V gene. Trimming left V 6 bases short and J 6 bases short, with 12 bases between. CDR3 length: 13 residues. The CDR3 DNA is TGTGCCAGCAGAAAGGACTGGGGTCAGCCCCAGCATTTT. Its translation is CASRKDWGQPQHF.

V usage is TRBV3-1 (or the pseudogene TRBV3-2) and J usage is TRBJ2-1, with a tentative D call TRBD2 (5 bases). Trimming stripped 1 base from V and 12 bases from J, with 13 bases between. The CDR3 is 13 residues long. The germline CDR1 and CDR2 sequences are LGHDT and YNNKEL (reference sequence). This chain's CDR3 is CASSQVSGNRQFF. CDR3 in DNA: TGTGCCAGCAGCCAAGTGTCCGGGAACAGGCAGTTCTTC.

The V call is TRBV7-3, the J call TRBJ2-7; 7 bases fit TRBD1. CDR3 size: 15 residues. Per germline, CDR1 SGHTA and CDR2 FQGTGA. V was pared by 3 bases and J by 4 bases, with 9 bases of the junction left unmatched. DNA of the CDR3: TGTGCCAGCAGCTTCTTTTCGGACAGGATATACGAGCAGTACTTC. It yields the protein CASSFFSDRIYEQYF.

V is TRBV5-4 and J is TRBJ1-6; 7 bases are shared with TRBD1. The CDR3 runs 15 residues. Trimming removed 5 bases from V and 9 bases from J; junction bases left unmatched: 11. Germline V gene sequence: CDR1 SGHNT, CDR2 YYREEE (reference sequence). The CDR3 loop reads CASSWGGDRPSPLHF. As DNA, the CDR3 is TGTGCCAGCAGTTGGGGTGGGGACAGACCTTCACCCCTCCACTTT.

CDR3 region: CAISERLARGTDTQYF. The CDR3 nucleotides are TGTGCCATCAGTGAGAGACTAGCGAGAGGCACAGATACGCAGTATTTT. The rearrangement joins TRBV10-3 to TRBJ2-3, with 8 nucleotides matching TRBD2. The CDR3 consists of 16 residues. Trimming cost V 2 bases and J 1 base; bases outside gene matches: 5. Germline V CDR1 and CDR2: ENHRY, SYGVKD.

This sequence joins TRBV7-9 and TRBJ1-5; 7 positions agree with TRBD1. The CDR3 loop spans 15 amino acids. The germline V gene has CDR1 SEHNR and CDR2 FQNEAQ (reference sequence). Trimming removed 4 bases from V and 7 bases from J; junction bases left unmatched: 10. The CDR3 nucleotides read TGTGCCAGCAGCTCGGGACAGTGGGCCCCCCAGCCCCAGCATTTT. The encoded protein is CASSSGQWAPQPQHF.

The gene calls are TRBV7-2 and TRBJ1-2; no firm D call. CDR3 length: 17 residues. From germline, CDR1 is SGHTA and CDR2 FQGNSA. V was shortened by 2 bases and J by 2 bases, with 18 bases between the two germline ends. CDR3 amino acids: CASSLKATFDGNYGYTF. CDR3 bases: TGTGCCAGCAGCTTAAAGGCTACTTTCGACGGGAACTATGGCTACACCTTC. The full variable domain, its missing parts supplied by reference TRBV7-2 and TRBJ1-2, is GAGVSQSPSNKVTEKGKDVELRCDPISGHTALYWYRQSLGQGLEFLIYFQGNSAPDKSGLPSDRFSAERTGGSVSTLTIQRTQQEDSAVYLCASSLKATFDGNYGYTFGSGTRLTVV.

This clone turned up a few times. The rearrangement joins TRBV5-6 to TRBJ1-2, with 7 bases identical to TRBD1. With 3 bases clipped from V and 6 bases from J, the junction kept 14 bases outside the gene matches. Germline V gene lookup returns CDR1 SGHDT and CDR2 YYEEEE. This CDR3 has 16 residues. The chain's CDR3 is CASSSTYDRVSDGYTF. CDR3 nucleotide sequence: TGTGCCAGCAGCTCGACCTATGACAGGGTCTCGGATGGCTACACCTTC.

The chain is built from TRBV11-2 and TRBJ1-1; 10 bases align to TRBD1. This CDR3 has 15 residues. The V and J ends lost 5 bases and 5 bases, in that order; junction bases with no gene match: 8. Looked up from germline, CDR1 is SGHAT and CDR2 is FQNNGV. CDR3 region: CASSPTGTGVTEAFF. CDR3 DNA: TGTGCCAGCAGCCCCACCGGGACAGGGGTGACTGAAGCTTTCTTT.

With respect to this clone: The identical CDR3 is also encoded by other nucleotide sequences in the sample. This chain links TRBV7-9 with TRBJ1-1, with D tentatively TRBD1 (6 bases). V lost 4 bases and J 5 bases, leaving 14 bases between the germline ends. Germline CDR1 SEHNR, CDR2 FQNEAQ (reference sequence). The CDR3 runs 14 residues. The CDR3 DNA sequence: TGTGCCAGCAGCTCATCAGGGGTTGGGACTGAAGCTTTCTTT. This encodes CASSSSGVGTEAFF. Using reference TRBV7-9 and TRBJ1-1 for the parts outside the CDR3, the full variable domain is DTGVSQNPRHKITKRGQNVTFRCDPISEHNRLYWYRQTLGQGPEFLTYFQNEAQLEKSRLLSDRFSAERPKGSFSTLEIQRTEQGDSAMYLCASSSSGVGTEAFFGQGTRLTVV.

A remark on this clone: The same CDR3 is also encoded by other DNA sequences in this sample. This chain uses TRBV19 with TRBJ2-1; TRBD1 matches 10 bases. The CDR3 extends over 16 amino acids. The germline V gene has CDR1 LNHDA and CDR2 SQIVND (reference sequence). The J segment lost 5 bases and the V segment lost 0 bases, leaving 4 bases of the junction unmatched. CDR3 residues: CASSIERQGANNEQFF. As DNA, the CDR3 is TGTGCCAGTAGTATAGAACGACAGGGGGCAAACAATGAGCAGTTCTTC. Variable domain in full (rest from reference TRBV19 and TRBJ2-1): DGGITQSPKYLFRKEGQNVTLSCEQNLNHDAMYWYRQDPGQGLRLIYYSQIVNDFQKGDIAEGYSVSREKKESFPLTVTSAQKNPTAFYLCASSIERQGANNEQFFGPGTRLTVL.

V gene TRBV6-2 or TRBV6-3 combines with J gene TRBJ1-1; D is ambiguous. Looked up from germline, CDR1 is MNHEY and CDR2 is SVGEGT. The V and J ends lost 5 bases and 1 base respectively, with 8 bases between them. The CDR3 is 13 residues long. In DNA, the CDR3 is TGTGCCAGCAGTCGGTCAGGGAACACTGAAGCTTTCTTT. Translating it yields CASSRSGNTEAFF.

This chain uses TRBV5-1 with TRBJ2-1; maybe TRBD2 (5 bases). CDR3 size: 16 residues. With 5 bases removed from V and 8 bases from J, the gap between germline ends came to 23 bases. Germline-derived CDR1 and CDR2 are SGHRS and YFSETQ. The CDR3 nucleotides are TGCGCCAGCAGGCTGCACGGATTGAACAGCGGTGATGAGCAGTTCTTC. Translation gives CASRLHGLNSGDEQFF.

V is TRBV28 and J is TRBJ1-1; D gene uncertain. Germline V CDR1 and CDR2: MDHEN, SYDVKM. Trimming shortened V by 6 bases and J by 3 bases, and 5 bases separated the two germline ends. CDR3 length: 11 amino acids. The CDR3 here is CASRQDTEAFF. The CDR3 nucleotides are TGTGCCAGCAGGCAGGACACTGAAGCTTTCTTT. Full variable domain (rest looked up from reference TRBV28 and TRBJ1-1): DVKVTQSSRYLVKRTGEKVFLECVQDMDHENMFWYRQDPGLGLRLIYFSYDVKMKEKGDIPEGYSVSREKKERFSLILESASTNQTSMYLCASRQDTEAFFGQGTRLTVV.

The CDR3 bases are TGTGCCAGCATCAAGGGAGCAGGGGAGCTGTTTTTT. Encoded protein: CASIKGAGELFF. J is TRBJ2-2 and V is TRBV12-3 or TRBV12-4; weak D call: TRBD2 (5 bases). The CDR3 contains 12 residues. The V end lost 7 bases, the J end lost 8 bases, and 11 bases lay between the germline ends.

The chain joins TRBV19 to TRBJ1-2, with a possible D match to TRBD1 (6 bases). CDR1 and CDR2 (germline): LNHDA, SQIVND (reference sequence). Trimming left V 6 bases short and J 7 bases short, with 18 bases between. The CDR3 extends over 14 amino acids. CDR3 protein: CASRSGTLGGGYTF. The CDR3 DNA reads as TGTGCCAGTAGATCCGGGACACTTGGCGGTGGCTACACCTTC.

This clone was observed a single time. CDR3 region: CASGTGALVTEAFF. The CDR3 DNA reads as TGTGCCAGTGGGACAGGGGCTTTGGTCACTGAAGCTTTCTTT. The chain uses TRBV19 and TRBJ1-1; 10 bases match TRBD1. The germline CDR1 and CDR2 sequences are LNHDA and SQIVND (reference sequence). The V gene end was trimmed by 8 bases and the J gene end by 4 bases; junction bases not matched to a gene: 7. CDR3 length: 14 amino acids.

This rearrangement joins TRBV3-1 (or the pseudogene TRBV3-2) to TRBJ2-3; 12 nucleotides align to TRBD2. Trimming took 3 bases from V and 2 from J; bases not matched to a gene: 3. The CDR3 extends over 16 amino acids. Germline values: CDR1 LGHDT, CDR2 YNNKEL (reference sequence). The CDR3 sequence is CASSHGLAGTTDTQYF. The CDR3 bases are TGTGCCAGCAGCCACGGACTAGCGGGGACCACAGATACGCAGTATTTT.

The J gene is TRBJ2-7, the V gene TRBV5-5, with TRBD2 matching 7 bases. Trimming took 1 base from V and 2 from J; bases not matched to a gene: 6. CDR3 length: 15 residues. The V gene's germline CDR1 is SGHKS and CDR2 YYEKEE (reference sequence). CDR3 bases: TGTGCCAGCAGCTTGACAGGTGGGGGGGCCTACGAGCAGTACTTC. Amino acid sequence: CASSLTGGGAYEQYF.

This chain uses TRBV9 with TRBJ1-1, with 7 bases lining up with TRBD1. The CDR3 consists of 15 residues. CDR1 is SGDLS and CDR2 is YYNGEE in the germline V gene. Trimming cost V 6 bases and J 3 bases; bases outside gene matches: 11. In DNA form, the CDR3 reads TGTGCCAGCACCCGGGACAGCGTTCGAGACACTGAAGCTTTCTTT. It specifies CASTRDSVRDTEAFF.

The J gene is TRBJ2-5, the V gene TRBV5-1; 7 bases agree with TRBD2. The germline gives CDR1 SGHRS, CDR2 YFSETQ. Trimming cost V 0 bases and J 2 bases; bases outside gene matches: 1. The CDR3 is made up of 14 amino acids. CDR3 sequence: CASSLGGGQETQYF. The CDR3 region has the DNA TGCGCCAGCAGCTTGGGCGGGGGTCAAGAGACCCAGTACTTC.

CDR3 residues: CASTSGLAGNEQYF. The CDR3 DNA reads as TGTGCCAGCACCTCGGGACTAGCGGGAAACGAGCAGTACTTC. V and J are TRBV27 and TRBJ2-7; 13 bases align to TRBD2. V was pared by 7 bases and J by 5 bases, with 5 bases of the junction left unmatched. Germline V gene sequence: CDR1 MNHEY, CDR2 SMNVEV (reference sequence). The CDR3 is made up of 14 amino acids.

The chain has TRBV1 and TRBJ1-4; the table calls TRBD1, which could not be checked here. TRBV1 is marked as a pseudogene. This CDR3 comprises 16 residues. The CDR3 spells CTSSQRRTKLGEKLFF. In DNA, the CDR3 is TGCACCAGCAGCCAGAGAAGGACAAAGTTGGGTGAAAAACTGTTTTTT.

The V gene is TRBV18, the J gene TRBJ2-7; the match to TRBD1 covers 9 bases. The V gene's germline CDR1 is KGHSH and CDR2 LQKENI. The CDR3 consists of 13 residues. V lost 4 bases and J lost 6; bases outside the gene matches: 4. CDR3 in DNA: TGTGCCAGCTCACGGGGACAGGGAGGCGAGCAGTACTTC. Translating gives CASSRGQGGEQYF.

The chain is built from TRBV7-3 and TRBJ1-2; 8 bases are a match to TRBD1. Germline V lookup: CDR1 SGHTA, CDR2 FQGTGA. V lost 2 bases, J lost 4 bases, and 9 bases stayed unmatched. The CDR3 has 16 amino acids. The CDR3 DNA reads as TGTGCCAGCAGCTTAGAGGAGGCAGGGGGCCTCTATGGCTACACCTTC. This translates into CASSLEEAGGLYGYTF. Drawing the rest from reference TRBV7-3 and TRBJ1-2, the complete variable domain is GAGVSQTPSNKVTEKGKYVELRCDPISGHTALYWYRQSLGQGPEFLIYFQGTGAADDSGLPNDRFFAVRPEGSVSTLKIQRTERGDSAVYLCASSLEEAGGLYGYTFGSGTRLTVV.

This clone was detected once. The rearrangement uses TRBV24-1 and TRBJ2-2, with a possible D match to TRBD1 (5 bases). CDR1 is KGHDR, CDR2 SFDVKD, per germline. V was shortened by 0 bases and J by 8 bases, with 6 bases between the two germline ends. The CDR3 loop spans 13 amino acids. The DNA of the CDR3 is TGTGCCACCAGTGATTTGCGACAGGGGGAGCTGTTTTTT. Translation: CATSDLRQGELFF.

V usage is TRBV23-1 and J usage is TRBJ2-2; 7 bases line up with TRBD1. TRBV23-1 is an ORF; its function is uncertain. CDR3 length equals 16 residues. With V trimmed by 4 bases and J by 6 bases, 11 bases remained unmatched. For the CDR3, the DNA is TGCGCCAGCAGTCGCCCTGGGACAGAGGAAGCCGGGGAGCTGTTTTTT. This translates into CASSRPGTEEAGELFF.